The present T cell receptor (beta chain) was sequenced within a study of T cells in localized non-small cell lung cancer. From germline, CDR1 is SGHDT and CDR2 YYEEEE. V was cut by 2 bases and J by 5 bases, with 10 bases left in between. The CDR3 loop spans 13 amino acids. The method was immunoSEQ multiplex PCR; TCRdb's version includes in-frame clones alone and lacks a portion of them. The table shows 30,000 to 35,000 clones, with approximately 91% occurring only once. General observations from the study: Sequencing involved a lone tumor region, leaving heterogeneity possible.

Worth noting for this clone: The antigen is unknown.

This TCR came from a woman between 35 and 75 years old with stage I lung adenocarcinoma. J is TRBJ1-2 and V is TRBV5-6; D is perhaps TRBD1 (6 bases). The sample here was peripheral blood, taken before any cancer treatment. The CDR3 nucleotides read TGTGCCAGCAGCTTAGTGACAGGTTATGGCTACACCTTC. Translating it yields CASSLVTGYGYTF.